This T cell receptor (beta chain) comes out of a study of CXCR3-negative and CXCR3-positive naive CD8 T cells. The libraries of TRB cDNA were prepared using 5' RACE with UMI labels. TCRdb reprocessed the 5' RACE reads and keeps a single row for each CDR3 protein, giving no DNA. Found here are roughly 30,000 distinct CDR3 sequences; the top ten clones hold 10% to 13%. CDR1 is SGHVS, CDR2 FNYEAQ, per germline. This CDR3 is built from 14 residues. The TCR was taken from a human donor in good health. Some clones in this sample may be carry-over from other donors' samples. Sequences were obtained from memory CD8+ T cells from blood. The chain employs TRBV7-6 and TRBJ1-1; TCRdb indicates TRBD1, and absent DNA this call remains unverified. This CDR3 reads CASSLGQGNTEAFF.